This T cell receptor beta chain was profiled in a study of PD-1 blockade in classical Hodgkin lymphoma. Germline lookup yields CDR1 LGHNA and CDR2 YNFKEQ. V was clipped by 4 bases and J by 2 bases, with 11 bases between them. The CDR3 has 14 amino acids. This sample's time point: newly diagnosed, previously untreated cHL patient sample. Magnetic depletion of non-target cells from thawed PBMCs yielded purified CD8+ T cells. PBMCs from patients with newly diagnosed, untreated classical Hodgkin lymphoma served as a comparison group for the relapsed/refractory trial patients. Whole-study findings and limits: Reports described newly diagnosed patients as having lower baseline TCR diversity than healthy donors. Undefined causes, possibly disease activity or prior therapy, underlie the repertoire differences.

Remarks on this clone: As yet, its antigen is unknown.

Assay: immunoSEQ multiplex PCR; the TCRdb copy retains only in-frame clones and omits some. The sample carries about 9,300 clones, 91% recorded once. This receptor was obtained from a human donor with classical Hodgkin lymphoma. Sequencing used CD8+ T cells from blood. The chain joins TRBV4-2 to TRBJ1-2; D is perhaps TRBD1 (5 bases). The CDR3 DNA sequence: TGTGCCAGCAGCCTCACACGGGGGAACTATGGCTACACCTTC. Translation: CASSLTRGNYGYTF.